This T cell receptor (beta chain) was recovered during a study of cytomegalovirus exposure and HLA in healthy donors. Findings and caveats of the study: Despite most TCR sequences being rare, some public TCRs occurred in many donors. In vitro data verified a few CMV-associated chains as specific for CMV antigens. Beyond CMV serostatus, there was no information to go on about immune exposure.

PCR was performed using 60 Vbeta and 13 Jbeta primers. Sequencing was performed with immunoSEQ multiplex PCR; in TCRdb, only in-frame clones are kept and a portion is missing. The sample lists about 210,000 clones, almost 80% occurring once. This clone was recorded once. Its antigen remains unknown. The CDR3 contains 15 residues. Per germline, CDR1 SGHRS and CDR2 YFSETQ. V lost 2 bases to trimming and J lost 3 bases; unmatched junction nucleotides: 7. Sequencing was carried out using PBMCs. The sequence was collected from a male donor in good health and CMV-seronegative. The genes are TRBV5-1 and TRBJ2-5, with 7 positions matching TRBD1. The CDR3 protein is CASSFGTVVKETQYF. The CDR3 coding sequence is TGCGCCAGCAGCTTCGGGACAGTGGTAAAAGAGACCCAGTACTTC.